This T cell receptor beta chain originates from a study of T cells expressing NK-cell markers. Study overall: The authors derived TCR beta repertoires from sorted CD3+CD56+NKG2C+, CD3+CD56+NKG2C- and CD3+CD56-NKG2C+ T cells. Of eight sequenced donors, seven were HCMV-seropositive and one HCMV-seronegative. Regarding the study as a whole: Clones of NKG2C+ T cells that had expanded were of unclear HCMV specificity.

Scientists made TCR beta cDNA using 5'RACE template switching with UMIs. TCRdb reprocessed the 5' RACE reads and keeps a single row for each CDR3 protein, giving no DNA. The specimen's table records fewer than 400,000 distinct CDR3 sequences. Concerning this clonotype itself: Its antigen is unidentified.

The CDR3 runs 14 residues. CDR1 LGHDT and CDR2 YNNKEL come from the germline V gene (reference sequence). This chain connects TRBV3-1 to TRBJ1-4; TCRdb's D gene call, TRBD1, goes unchecked for lack of DNA. The receptor's source is a man aged 18 to 69 in good health. Sequences were obtained from blood T cells: a sorted CD56 or NKG2C T cell subset, CD4+ or CD8+ T cells, or bulk PBMC T cells (not recorded which). CDR3 residues: CASSGTGFGEKLFF.